This TCR beta chain was found in a study of CD8 T cells in ankylosing spondylitis. Broader study findings: The authors reported significant enrichment of disease-linked clones in matched ankylosing spondylitis synovial fluid. CD8+ cells made up the disease-linked clones, which were relatively rare in peripheral blood. Blood of patients with ankylosing spondylitis appeared to be characterized by a TCR beta motif of eight highly homologous variants.

The V gene's germline CDR1 is LGHNA and CDR2 YNFKEQ. This CDR3 spans 14 amino acids. The trim removed 8 bases at V and 6 bases at J, leaving 10 bases unmatched. Details on this clonotype: What it binds is not known. Since no conserved phenylalanine or tryptophan closes the CDR3, a read error is the likely cause.

TCRdb processed the 5' RACE reads anew with MiXCR; each CDR3 protein has one entry. The top ten hold over 15% of the sample, which has over 600,000 distinct CDR3 sequences, under 20% seen once. The chain combines TRBV4-2 with TRBJ2-1; 7 bases agree with TRBD2. Sequences were obtained from blood, either unsorted or a sorted T cell fraction (not recorded which). The receptor comes from a male donor with ankylosing spondylitis. The chain's CDR3 is CASGPSGLGNEQFS. The CDR3 region has the DNA TGTGCCAGCGGGCCTAGCGGCCTCGGCAATGAGCAGTTCTCC.